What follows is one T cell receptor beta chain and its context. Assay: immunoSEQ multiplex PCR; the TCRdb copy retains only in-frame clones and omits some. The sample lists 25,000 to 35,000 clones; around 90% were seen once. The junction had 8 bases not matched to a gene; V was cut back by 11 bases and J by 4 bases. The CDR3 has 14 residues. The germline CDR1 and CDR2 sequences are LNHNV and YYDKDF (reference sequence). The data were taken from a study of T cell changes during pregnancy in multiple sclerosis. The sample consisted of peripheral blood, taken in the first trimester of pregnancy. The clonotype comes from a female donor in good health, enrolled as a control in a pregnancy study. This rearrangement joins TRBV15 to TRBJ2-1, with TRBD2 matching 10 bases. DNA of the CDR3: TGTGCCGCAAAACTAGCGGGACCTTACAATGAGCAGTTCTTC. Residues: CAAKLAGPYNEQFF.